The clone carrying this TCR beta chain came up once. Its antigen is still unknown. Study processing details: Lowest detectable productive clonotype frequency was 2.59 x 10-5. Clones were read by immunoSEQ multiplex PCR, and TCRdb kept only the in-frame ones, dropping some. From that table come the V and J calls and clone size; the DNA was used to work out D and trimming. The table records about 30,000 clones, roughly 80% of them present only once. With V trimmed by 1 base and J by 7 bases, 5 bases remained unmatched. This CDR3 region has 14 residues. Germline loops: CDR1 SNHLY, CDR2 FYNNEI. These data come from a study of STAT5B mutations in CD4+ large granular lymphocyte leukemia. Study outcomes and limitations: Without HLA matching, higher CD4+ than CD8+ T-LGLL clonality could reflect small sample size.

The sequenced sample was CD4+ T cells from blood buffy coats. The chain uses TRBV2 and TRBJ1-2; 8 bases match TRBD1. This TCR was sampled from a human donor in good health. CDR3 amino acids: CASSEGTGSGGYTF. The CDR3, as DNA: TGTGCCAGCAGTGAAGGGACAGGGTCCGGTGGCTACACCTTC.